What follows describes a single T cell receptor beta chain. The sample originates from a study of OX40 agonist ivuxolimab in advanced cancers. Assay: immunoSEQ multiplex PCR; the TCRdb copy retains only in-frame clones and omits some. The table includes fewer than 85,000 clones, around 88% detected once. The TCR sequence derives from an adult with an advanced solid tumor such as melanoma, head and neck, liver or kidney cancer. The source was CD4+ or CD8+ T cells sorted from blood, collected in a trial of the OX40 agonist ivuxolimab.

DNA for the CDR3: TGTGCCAGCAGCTTAGCGACTAGCGGGGGCAATGAGCAGTTCTTC. Amino acid sequence: CASSLATSGGNEQFF. V gene TRBV11-3 combines with J gene TRBJ2-1, with 12 nucleotides matching TRBD2. Germline lookup yields CDR1 SGHNT and CDR2 YENEEA. CDR3 size: 15 residues. V was pared by 1 base and J by 6 bases, with 1 base of the junction left unmatched. The entire variable domain, with the rest obtained from reference TRBV11-3 and TRBJ2-1, is as follows: EAGVVQSPRYKIIEKKQPVAFWCNPISGHNTLYWYLQNLGQGPELLIRYENEEAVDDSQLPKDRFSAERLKGVDSTLKIQPAELGDSAVYLCASSLATSGGNEQFFGPGTRLTVL.